This TCR beta chain derives from a study of CD8 T cells in ankylosing spondylitis. The study's findings and limits: There was reportedly significant enrichment of clones that were disease-linked in matched ankylosing spondylitis synovial fluid.

CDR1 is LGHDT, CDR2 YNNKEL, per germline (reference sequence). V lost 3 bases and J 2 bases, leaving 12 bases between the germline ends. This CDR3 has 15 amino acids. For TCR beta, libraries came from quantitative 5'-RACE with molecular barcodes. TCRdb fed the 5' RACE reads into MiXCR, producing one record per CDR3 protein. The sample carries some 340,000 distinct CDR3 sequences, roughly 15% recorded once. Concerning this clonotype: Its antigen is unknown.

V usage is TRBV3-1 and J usage is TRBJ2-3; D not certain. The receptor's source is a male donor with ankylosing spondylitis or in good health (not recorded which). Sequenced sample: blood, either unsorted or a sorted T cell fraction (not recorded which). As DNA, the CDR3 is TGTGCCAGCAGCCAGACCCTCCCTCTCACAGATACGCAGTATTTT. It translates to CASSQTLPLTDTQYF.